The next 14 T cell receptor beta chains were all read from a single sample in a study of beta chain features in type 1 diabetes. Of the isolated RNA, all was reverse transcribed, and so the sequenced material was expressed TCRB transcripts. Only in-frame clones appear in the TCRdb table, and some are missing; sequencing was by immunoSEQ multiplex PCR. The table lists around 200,000 clones, around an eighth of them singletons. What was sequenced was central memory CD4+ T cells from blood. These receptors all come from a woman younger than 35 in good health.

This clone has only a few counts. J is TRBJ1-2 and V is TRBV11-2; no reliable D call. The CDR3 spans 14 residues. Trimming took off 5 bases at V and 5 bases at J, with 15 bases between the two ends. Germline values: CDR1 SGHAT, CDR2 FQNNGV. The CDR3 reads CASSLWRVGYGYTF. Here the CDR3 DNA reads TGTGCCAGCAGCCTCTGGAGAGTAGGATATGGCTACACCTTC.

Only a few counts were recorded for this clone. For the CDR3, the DNA is TGTGCCAGCAGTGACTGGGAGACTAGCCGCGAGCAGTACTTC. Its protein product is CASSDWETSREQYF. The rearrangement uses TRBV2 and TRBJ2-7; 7 bases fit TRBD2. With 3 bases clipped from V and 6 bases from J, the junction kept 8 bases outside the gene matches. Per germline, CDR1 SNHLY and CDR2 FYNNEI. The CDR3 is made up of 14 amino acids. Complete variable domain (other parts from reference TRBV2 and TRBJ2-7): EPEVTQTPSHQVTQMGQEVILRCVPISNHLYFYWYRQILGQKVEFLVSFYNNEISEKSEIFDDQFSVERPDGSNFTLKIRSTKLEDSAMYFCASSDWETSREQYFGPGTRLTVT.

This clone occurred many times. The chain carries TRBV4-1 and TRBJ1-2; 7 bases map to TRBD1. Germline values: CDR1 MGHRA, CDR2 YSYEKL. V trimming: 0 bases; J trimming: 3 bases; junction bases outside the gene matches: 10. The CDR3 is made up of 17 amino acids. The CDR3 loop reads CASSQDARRGRDYGYTF. The CDR3, as DNA: TGCGCCAGCAGCCAAGATGCTCGAAGGGGGCGCGACTATGGCTACACCTTC.

This clone was seen a few times. This sample also contains other DNA sequences that code for the same CDR3. The rearrangement links TRBV7-9 to TRBJ2-1, with D maybe TRBD1 (6 bases). Between the trimmed V and J ends, which lost 5 bases and 6 bases, there was a span of 14 bases. The CDR3 spans 14 residues. In germline, CDR1 is SEHNR, CDR2 FQNEAQ (reference sequence). The CDR3 is CASSLRQAGNEQFF. The CDR3 DNA sequence: TGTGCCAGCAGCCTAAGACAGGCGGGCAATGAGCAGTTCTTC.

This clone has a handful of counts. The chain carries TRBV28 and TRBJ2-7; D is unresolved. Germline-derived CDR1 and CDR2 are MDHEN and SYDVKM. This CDR3 contains 13 residues. Trimming took off 7 bases at V and 2 bases at J, with 12 bases between the two ends. CDR3 sequence (DNA): TGTGCCAGCACCCGGCGGCAGCCCTACGAGCAGTACTTC. It is translated as CASTRRQPYEQYF. Full variable domain (missing parts from reference TRBV28 and TRBJ2-7): DVKVTQSSRYLVKRTGEKVFLECVQDMDHENMFWYRQDPGLGLRLIYFSYDVKMKEKGDIPEGYSVSREKKERFSLILESASTNQTSMYLCASTRRQPYEQYFGPGTRLTVT.

This clone was detected only a few times. V gene TRBV7-9 combines with J gene TRBJ1-3; D is perhaps TRBD1 (6 bases). This CDR3 comprises 16 residues. CDR1 is SEHNR, CDR2 FQNEAQ, per germline (reference sequence). The ends were cut back, 6 bases at V and 1 base at J, with 16 bases in the middle. The CDR3 loop reads CASRPNQGYSGNTIYF. In DNA form, the CDR3 reads TGTGCCAGCAGGCCTAATCAGGGGTATTCTGGAAACACCATATATTTT.

This clone was seen a few times. The rearrangement links TRBV28 to TRBJ1-1, with D possibly matching TRBD1 (5 bases). The CDR3 is made up of 14 amino acids. V was shortened by 3 bases and J by 3 bases, with 11 bases between the two germline ends. Germline-derived CDR1 and CDR2 are MDHEN and SYDVKM. As DNA, the CDR3 is TGTGCCAGCAGTTTTAATGCGGGGCACACTGAAGCTTTCTTT. Residues: CASSFNAGHTEAFF.

The genes are TRBV5-1 and TRBJ1-1, with D unresolved. Germline CDR1 SGHRS, CDR2 YFSETQ. The CDR3 consists of 12 residues. V lost 5 bases to trimming and J lost 4 bases, with 9 bases between them. In DNA, the CDR3 is TGCGCCAGCAGTTTCAGCGGCACTGAAGCTTTCTTT. This translates into CASSFSGTEAFF.

The rearrangement joins TRBV18 to TRBJ1-4; D possibly corresponds to TRBD1 (5 bases). Germline-derived CDR1 and CDR2 are KGHSH and LQKENI. The length of the CDR3 is 15 residues. Trimming left V 3 bases short and J 6 bases short, with 14 bases between. The CDR3 sequence: CASSPIDWGDEKLFF. The CDR3 coding sequence is TGTGCCAGCTCACCTATCGACTGGGGCGATGAAAAACTGTTTTTT.

This clone was observed a few times. The chain recombines TRBV9 with TRBJ2-1; TRBD2 matches 12 bases. The CDR3 has 20 residues. J was trimmed by 1 base and V by 0 bases; bases with no gene match: 11. Germline-derived CDR1 and CDR2 are SGDLS and YYNGEE. The CDR3 region is CASSVAGPSSGRASYNEQFF. The CDR3 nucleotides are TGTGCCAGCAGCGTAGCCGGCCCTTCTAGCGGGAGGGCTTCCTACAATGAGCAGTTCTTC.

In its sample, this clone was seen a few times. A much bigger clone sits one base away, suggesting this may be a read error. The chain employs TRBV11-2 and TRBJ1-1; no firm D call. The CDR3 has 13 residues. Germline values: CDR1 SGHAT, CDR2 FQNNGV. V lost 2 bases and J lost 1, with 5 bases in between. The CDR3 sequence is CASSLTRNTEAFF. For the CDR3, the DNA is TGTGCCAGCAGCTTAACCAGGAACACTGAAGCTTTCTTT.

The sample holds a few counts of this clone. CDR3 amino acids: CASSRQTGNYGYTF. CDR3 in DNA: TGCGCCAGCAGCAGGCAGACAGGGAACTATGGCTACACCTTC. The V call is TRBV5-1, the J call TRBJ1-2, with TRBD1 matching over 7 bases. Germline-derived CDR1 and CDR2 are SGHRS and YFSETQ. The V gene end was trimmed by 4 bases and the J gene end by 2 bases; junction bases not matched to a gene: 5. The CDR3 is made up of 14 amino acids.

J is TRBJ2-3 and V is TRBV28, with 9 bases that match TRBD2. The CDR3 length is 16 residues. V shed 6 bases, J shed 5 bases, and the junction held 12 bases outside the gene matches. Looked up from germline, CDR1 is MDHEN and CDR2 is SYDVKM. The DNA of the CDR3 is TGTGCCAGCAGCCCCGTGAGGCTAGCGGGGCGAGATACGCAGTATTTT. The encoded protein is CASSPVRLAGRDTQYF.

This clone was seen a few times. The V gene is TRBV6-5, the J gene TRBJ1-1, with D uncertain. The ends were cut back, 0 bases at V and 0 bases at J, with 8 bases in the middle. Germline values: CDR1 MNHEY, CDR2 SVGAGI. CDR3 size: 15 residues. The CDR3 bases are TGTGCCAGCAGTTACTCGAGAAACCTGAACACTGAAGCTTTCTTT. Translation gives CASSYSRNLNTEAFF.